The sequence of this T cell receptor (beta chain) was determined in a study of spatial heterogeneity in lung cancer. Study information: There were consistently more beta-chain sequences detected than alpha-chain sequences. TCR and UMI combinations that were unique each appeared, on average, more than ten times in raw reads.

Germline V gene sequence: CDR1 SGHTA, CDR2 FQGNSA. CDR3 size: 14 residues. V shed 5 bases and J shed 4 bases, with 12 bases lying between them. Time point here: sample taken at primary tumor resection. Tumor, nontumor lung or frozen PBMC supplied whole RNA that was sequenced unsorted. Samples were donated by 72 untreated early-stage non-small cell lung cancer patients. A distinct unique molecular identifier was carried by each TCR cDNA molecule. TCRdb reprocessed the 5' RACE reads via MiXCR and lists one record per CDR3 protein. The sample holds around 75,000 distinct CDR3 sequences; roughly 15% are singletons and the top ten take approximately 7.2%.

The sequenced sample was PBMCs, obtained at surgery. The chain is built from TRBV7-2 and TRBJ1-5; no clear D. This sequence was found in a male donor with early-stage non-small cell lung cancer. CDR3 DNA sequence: TGTGCCAGCAGCCAGGCGGGAGGGAATCAGCCCCAGCATTTT. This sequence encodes CASSQAGGNQPQHF.